Following are 3 T cell receptor beta chains from one sample sequenced in a study of CD4 T cells in relation to SARS-CoV-2 and coronaviruses. Before the COVID-19 pandemic, during about 2010-2018, CD4+ T cells were taken from unexposed donors. Repertoires were generated with immunoSEQ multiplex PCR, while TCRdb's copy carries only in-frame clones and drops some. The sample holds tens of thousands of clones, 80% to 90% seen once. Specimen: memory CD4+ T cells from PBMCs. These receptors came from a human donor in good health.

The chain carries TRBV19 and TRBJ1-1; 8 bases map to TRBD1. Germline V gene data show CDR1 as LNHDA and CDR2 as SQIVND (reference sequence). V shed 5 bases and J 2 bases; nucleotides not matched to a gene: 1. CDR3 length: 13 residues. CDR3 sequence reads: CASSGQGNTEAFF. CDR3 bases: TGTGCCAGTAGTGGACAGGGAAACACTGAAGCTTTCTTT.

The chain uses TRBV11-2 and TRBJ1-6; D unclear. The germline V gene has CDR1 SGHAT and CDR2 FQNNGV. CDR3 length: 13 amino acids. Trimming took 1 base from V and 6 from J, leaving 4 bases between them. CDR3 protein: CASSLGSNSPLHF. The CDR3 coding sequence is TGTGCCAGCAGCTTAGGGTCTAATTCACCCCTCCACTTT. Drawing the rest from reference TRBV11-2 and TRBJ1-6, the complete variable domain is EAGVAQSPRYKIIEKRQSVAFWCNPISGHATLYWYQQILGQGPKLLIQFQNNGVVDDSQLPKDRFSAERLKGVDSTLKIQPAKLEDSAVYLCASSLGSNSPLHFGNGTRLTVT.

The V and J genes are TRBV3-1 (or the pseudogene TRBV3-2) and TRBJ2-5, with D perhaps matching TRBD2 (7 bases). Deletions cut 3 bases from V and 9 bases from J, with 14 bases between. The CDR3 has 13 residues. Germline V lookup: CDR1 LGHDT, CDR2 YNNKEL (reference sequence). DNA for the CDR3: TGTGCCAGCAGCCAGAGGGGGGGCCAGGCCCAGTACTTC. Translation gives CASSQRGGQAQYF.